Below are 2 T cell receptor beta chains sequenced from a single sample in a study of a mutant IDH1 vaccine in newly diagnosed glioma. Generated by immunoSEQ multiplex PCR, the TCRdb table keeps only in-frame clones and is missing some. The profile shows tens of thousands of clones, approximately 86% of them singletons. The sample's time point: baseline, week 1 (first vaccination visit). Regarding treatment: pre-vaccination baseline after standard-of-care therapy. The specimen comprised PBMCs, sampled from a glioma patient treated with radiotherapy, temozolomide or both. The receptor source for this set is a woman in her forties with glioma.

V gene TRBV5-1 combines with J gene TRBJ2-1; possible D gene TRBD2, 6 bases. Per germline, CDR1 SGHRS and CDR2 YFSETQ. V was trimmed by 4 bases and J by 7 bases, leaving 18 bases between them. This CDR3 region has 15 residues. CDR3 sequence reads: CASSPTGTQRNEQFF. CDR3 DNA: TGCGCCAGCAGCCCAACCGGGACTCAGAGGAATGAGCAGTTCTTC.

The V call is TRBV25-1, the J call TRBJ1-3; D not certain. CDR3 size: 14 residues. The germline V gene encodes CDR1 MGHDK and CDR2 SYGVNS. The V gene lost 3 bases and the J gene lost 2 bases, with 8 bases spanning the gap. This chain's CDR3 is CASSEAFTGNTIYF. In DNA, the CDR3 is TGTGCCAGCAGTGAGGCGTTTACTGGAAACACCATATATTTT.